This TCR beta chain was found in a study of T cell responses to AZD1222 COVID-19 vaccine. Here immunoSEQ multiplex PCR was the method, and the copy in TCRdb shows in-frame clones only, minus some. The sample holds under 140,000 clones, 94% seen once. This clone was picked up one time. The trim removed 5 bases at V and 7 bases at J, leaving 8 bases unmatched. The V gene's germline CDR1 is SGHRS and CDR2 YFSETQ. The CDR3 covers 14 residues. The chain recombines TRBV5-1 with TRBJ2-4; 8 positions agree with TRBD1. The specimen was peripheral blood, collected 28 days after the second AZD1222 dose. This receptor was identified in an adult who received the AZD1222 COVID-19 vaccine. The DNA of the CDR3 is TGCGCCAGCAGTAACAACCGGGACAGGAACATTCAGTACTTC. It specifies CASSNNRDRNIQYF.